This T cell receptor beta chain originates from a study of OX40 agonist ivuxolimab in advanced cancers. For context, the study as a whole: Ivuxolimab, which targeted the costimulatory receptor OX40 (CD134), was an agonistic, fully human IgG2 monoclonal antibody. The purpose of peripheral TCRbeta sequencing was to test whether ivuxolimab changed TCR sequence diversity and led to clonal T-cell expansion. Of the roughly 54 dose-escalation patients, hepatocellular carcinoma was present in approximately 20, melanoma in around 15, renal cell carcinoma in 9 and head and neck cancer in 9. The paper reports the monotherapy dose-escalation portion (N of about 54 patients) of the phase I ivuxolimab trial. Partial responses occurred in three dose-escalation patients: two with cutaneous melanoma and one with hepatocellular carcinoma. Intravenous ivuxolimab was administered to patients every 2 weeks at six dose levels: 0.01, 0.1, 0.3, 1.5, 3 and 10 mg/kg. In the dose-escalation cohort, roughly four fifths of patients were male, and the mean age was around 60 years, with a range of 23 to 79. Patients were allowed to have had prior anti-PD-1, anti-PD-L1 or anti-CTLA-4 therapy, and 40% of the dose-escalation patients had previously received checkpoint inhibitors. What the study reported, not specific to this receptor: After ivuxolimab, more expanded clones were found on average in CD8+ T cells than in CD4+ T cells. At doses of 0.1 to 3.0 mg/kg, clonal expansion of both CD4+ and CD8+ T cells in blood was seen between baseline and week 6. Which antigens the clonally expanded peripheral T cells were specific for was not determined. In partial responders in the 0.1-3.0 mg/kg groups, normalized peripheral clonal expansion was found to be among the lowest, especially among CD8+ T cells. Low levels of normalized T-cell clonal expansion were also seen in some patients who did not respond.

Patients with autoimmune disease history or receiving systemic immunosuppression were excluded from the trial. Peripheral blood for TCR sequencing was collected from all dose cohorts at baseline, on cycle 4 day 1, and on cycle 7 day 1. The samples were drawn from a first-in-human, open-label, multicenter phase I dose-escalation trial of ivuxolimab. Adults with locally advanced or metastatic melanoma, renal cell carcinoma, hepatocellular carcinoma or head and neck squamous cell carcinoma were enrolled in the trial. Before TCR sequencing, CD4+ and CD8+ T cells were separately sorted from peripheral blood. Ends trimmed: V by 1 base, J by 0 bases; bases unmatched to a gene: 6. From the cysteine through the phenylalanine, the CDR3 covers 16 amino acids. Only CDR3 DNA is held: 48 bases, read in frame from base 1. Per the germline V gene, KGHSH is the CDR1 and LQKENI is the CDR2. Concerning this clone itself: Its binding antigen is unknown. No much larger clone is present one base from it, and per-base qualities are unavailable.

To sequence the TCRbeta CDR3 region, genomic DNA was isolated from the sorted cells. The immunoSEQ Assay was used to sequence the TCRbeta CDR3 regions. As stored in TCRdb, this immuneACCESS dataset retains in-frame rearrangements with V and J assigned. A fraction of the clones does not appear; measured against another copy, unresolved V genes explain less than half of the discrepancy, and the remainder lacks a known reason. This sample is represented by 65,000 to 95,000 clones; about 90% of them were singletons. Around 7% of the sample goes to the ten largest clones. The source of this sequence is an adult with an advanced solid tumor such as melanoma, head and neck, liver or kidney cancer. This chain joins TRBV18 to TRBJ2-7, with 7 bases matching TRBD1. The source material was CD4+ or CD8+ T cells sorted from blood, sampled in a trial of the OX40 agonist ivuxolimab. The CDR3 reads as follows: CASSPQGARTSYEQYF. The bases read TGTGCCAGCTCACCACAGGGGGCGCGAACCTCCTACGAGCAGTACTTC.